This paragraph covers one T cell receptor (beta chain) sequence. This entry belongs to a study of CD4 and CD8 cells across lung adenocarcinoma regions. Localized lung adenocarcinoma, a non-small cell lung cancer, affected the donors. TCRdb used MiXCR to reprocess the PCR reads, holding one entry per CDR3 protein. The sample contains approximately 10,000 distinct CDR3 sequences, around 63% of which appear only once. V lost 5 bases and J 5 bases, leaving 12 bases between the germline ends. The CDR3 has 13 residues. Per germline, CDR1 SGHAT and CDR2 FQDESV (reference sequence). The specimen was CD8+ T cells from the margin of a lung tumor. This sequence originates from a male donor with lung adenocarcinoma. The CD4 and CD8 labels of this study may be unreliable. The J gene is TRBJ1-1, the V gene TRBV11-1, with D unclear. The CDR3 DNA is TGTGCCAGCAGCCTTATCTTGGGGACTGAAGCTTTCTTT. This sequence encodes CASSLILGTEAFF. Full variable domain (outside the CDR3, taken from reference TRBV11-1 and TRBJ1-1): EAEVAQSPRYKITEKSQAVAFWCDPISGHATLYWYRQILGQGPELLVQFQDESVVDDSQLPKDRFSAERLKGVDSTLKIQPAELGDSAMYLCASSLILGTEAFFGQGTRLTVV.